Each of the 11 T cell receptor beta chains below was sequenced from the same sample in a study of identical twins. TCRdb ran MiXCR on the 5' RACE reads and lists one entry per CDR3 protein. The sample contains 1.5 million to 2 million distinct CDR3 sequences, around 29% of which appear only once. The sequencing sample was made of cord blood. Receptors originate from a newborn girl in good health.

J is TRBJ1-2 and V is TRBV11-2; TRBD1 might be the D (5 bases). CDR1 and CDR2 from the germline V gene are SGHAT and FQNNGV. V lost 10 bases, J lost 0 bases, and 15 bases lay in between. This CDR3 has 14 residues. This chain's CDR3 is CANEAGRTNYGYTF. CDR3 DNA: TGTGCCAACGAAGCAGGGAGGACTAACTATGGCTACACCTTC.

The chain links TRBV20-1 to TRBJ1-1, with D maybe TRBD1 (5 bases). Trimming took 3 bases from V and 4 from J, leaving 12 bases between them. This CDR3 has 13 amino acids. The germline V gene has CDR1 DFQATT and CDR2 SNEGSKA (reference sequence). The CDR3 protein is CSASTGTLTEAFF. The CDR3 DNA reads TGCAGTGCTAGTACCGGGACCCTCACTGAAGCTTTCTTT.

V gene TRBV12-3 or TRBV12-4 combines with J gene TRBJ2-1, with a tentative D call TRBD2 (5 bases). The CDR3 loop spans 13 amino acids. Trimming shortened V by 5 bases and J by 6 bases, and 11 bases separated the two germline ends. In DNA form, the CDR3 reads TGTGCCAGCAGTCCGGACTGGTCCAATGAGCAGTTCTTC. Translation gives CASSPDWSNEQFF.

The chain employs TRBV11-2 and TRBJ2-7, with TRBD1 matching over 7 bases. The germline CDR1 and CDR2 sequences are SGHAT and FQNNGV. Trimming at V came to 3 bases and at J to 1 base, leaving 6 bases not matched to a gene. The CDR3 has 15 amino acids. The CDR3 spells CASSLGTDLSYEQYF. The DNA of the CDR3 is TGTGCCAGCAGCTTGGGGACAGACCTTTCCTACGAGCAGTACTTC.

J is TRBJ1-1 and V is TRBV20-1, with D possibly matching TRBD1 (5 bases). This CDR3 has 13 residues. The ends were cut back, 2 bases at V and 1 base at J, with 8 bases in the middle. The germline V gene has CDR1 DFQATT and CDR2 SNEGSKA (reference sequence). The CDR3 protein is CSARRDWNTEAFF. CDR3 in DNA: TGCAGTGCTAGACGGGACTGGAACACTGAAGCTTTCTTT.

V usage is TRBV9 and J usage is TRBJ2-4; no definite D call. V lost 4 bases and J lost 1, with 9 bases in between. This CDR3 comprises 14 residues. Germline V CDR1 and CDR2: SGDLS, YYNGEE. The CDR3 DNA reads as TGTGCCAGCAGCAACGGGCCGGCCAAAAACATTCAGTACTTC. Translation gives CASSNGPAKNIQYF.

This clonotype was recorded many times. V is TRBV4-2 and J is TRBJ1-2; D is undetermined. V lost 2 bases to trimming and J lost 1 base, with 11 bases between them. Germline V gene sequence: CDR1 LGHNA, CDR2 YNFKEQ. The CDR3 spans 15 residues. CDR3 residues: CASSQPDQNNYGYTF. CDR3 DNA: TGTGCCAGCAGCCAACCCGACCAAAATAACTATGGCTACACCTTC.

V usage is TRBV6-6 and J usage is TRBJ2-7, with a tentative D call TRBD2 (5 bases). The germline V and J ends were trimmed by 10 bases and 1 base, with 17 bases remaining between them. CDR1 and CDR2 from the germline V gene are MNHNY and SVGAGI (reference sequence). This CDR3 comprises 14 residues. The CDR3 bases are TGTGCCAACAGCCTGGAGAGGGTGTCCTACGAGCAGTACTTC. It translates to CANSLERVSYEQYF.

At least ten counts were recorded for this clonotype. The chain combines TRBV29-1 with TRBJ2-3; TRBD1 might be the D (6 bases). Trimming pared 7 bases from V and 0 bases from J, leaving 14 bases between. The CDR3 length is 14 residues. CDR1 and CDR2 (germline): SQVTM, ANQGSEA. The CDR3 region has the DNA TGCAGCGGACGAGGACAGATTAGCACAGATACGCAGTATTTT. It is translated as CSGRGQISTDTQYF.

This clonotype was found many times. This chain links TRBV7-2 with TRBJ1-6; 8 bases align to TRBD1. This CDR3 is built from 15 residues. V was pared by 1 base and J by 6 bases, with 2 bases of the junction left unmatched. Germline V CDR1 and CDR2: SGHTA, FQGNSA. The CDR3 DNA sequence: TGTGCCAGCAGCTTAGGCAGGGGGCTTAATTCACCCCTCCACTTT. Translation: CASSLGRGLNSPLHF.

The CDR3 DNA sequence: TGCGCCAGCAGCCAGACACCGCTAGACGTCCAGTACTTC. It is translated as CASSQTPLDVQYF. The chain joins TRBV4-1 to TRBJ2-7; D remains unclear. The CDR3 is 13 amino acids. Trimming removed 3 bases at V and 10 bases at J, with 16 bases between. CDR1 MGHRA and CDR2 YSYEKL come from the germline V gene.